There are many counts of the clone carrying this TCR beta chain. This specimen belongs to a study of regulatory T cells in long-lasting Graves disease. Arm-PCR of CDR3 regions and iRepertoire HTBI primers were used to build TCR beta libraries. In TCRdb, the multiplex PCR reads were re-called with MiXCR into one record per CDR3 protein. The table lists a few hundred thousand distinct CDR3 sequences, 12% of them singletons. Described time point: newly diagnosed GD, antithyroid drugs for less than 3 months. From RNA extracted from PBMCs, the TCR library was made. With V trimmed by 5 bases and J by 0 bases, 15 bases remained unmatched. This CDR3 contains 19 residues. These data were also reused for a study on T cells in Graves' hyperthyroidism and ophthalmopathy.

This chain uses TRBV12-3 or TRBV12-4 with TRBJ2-3; 9 bases agree with TRBD2. The sample here was peripheral blood mononuclear cells (PBMCs), taken at new diagnosis, from a patient treated with antithyroid drugs. The source of this sequence is a woman aged 18-29 years with Graves disease. In nucleotides, the CDR3 is TGTGCCAGCAGTCCCTTAAGAGCGGGGGGTGAAAAAAGCACAGATACGCAGTATTTT. Translated, it gives CASSPLRAGGEKSTDTQYF.